This T cell receptor (beta chain) was sequenced for a study of blood T cell repertoires in COVID-19. Across the study: Spain, Italy and the United States supplied samples that represented acute and convalescent COVID-19. Nucleic acid was either cDNA or gDNA, and it came from T cells, B-cell-depleted T cells, or PBMCs.

Germline V CDR1 and CDR2: SGDLS, YYNGEE. The V and J ends lost 3 bases and 1 base, in that order; junction bases with no gene match: 9. The CDR3 covers 17 residues. How the authors handled the data: Estimation of nucleated cell counts relied on the amplification of reference gene primers. Sequencing was performed with immunoSEQ multiplex PCR; in TCRdb, only in-frame clones are kept and a portion is missing. Clonal size and the V and J genes are those of that table, whereas D and trimming came from the DNA. The data hold tens of thousands of clones, with more than 75% observed a single time. Sequenced sample: peripheral blood. The clonotype comes from a man aged 45-65 years with active COVID-19. The J gene is TRBJ2-5, the V gene TRBV9, with 10 positions matching TRBD1. CDR3 in amino acids: CASSAHRTGGVQETQYF. Written as DNA, the CDR3 is TGTGCCAGCAGCGCCCATCGGACAGGGGGAGTCCAAGAGACCCAGTACTTC. Full variable domain (rest looked up from reference TRBV9 and TRBJ2-5): DSGVTQTPKHLITATGQRVTLRCSPRSGDLSVYWYQQSLDQGLQFLIQYYNGEERAKGNILERFSAQQFPDLHSELNLSSLELGDSALYFCASSAHRTGGVQETQYFGPGTRLLVL.